These 19 T cell receptor beta chains came from one sample sequenced in a study of preoperative IRX-2 immunotherapy in early breast cancer. As to treatment: preoperative locoregional IRX-2 cytokine immunotherapy. Sequencing was performed with immunoSEQ multiplex PCR; in TCRdb, only in-frame clones are kept and a portion is missing. This repertoire shows 30,000 to 45,000 clones, around 82% found once; its top ten account for nearly 1.5%. The sequenced sample was lymph node tissue, obtained after IRX-2 immunotherapy. The receptors derive from a human donor with breast cancer.

The chain joins TRBV19 to TRBJ1-5; D is ambiguous. Germline CDR1 reads LNHDA; CDR2 reads SQIVND (reference sequence). The V end was cut by 2 bases, the J end by 1 base, with 15 bases between. The CDR3 runs to 17 residues. The CDR3 protein is CASSIRSLGGSNQPQHF. The CDR3, as DNA: TGTGCCAGTAGTATACGGAGTTTGGGTGGGAGCAATCAGCCCCAGCATTTT.

This clone has only a few counts. The chain couples TRBV10-2 to TRBJ1-6; 9 nucleotides align to TRBD1. J gave up 8 bases and V 6 bases, and 8 bases lay outside the gene matches. This CDR3 has 15 amino acids. Per germline, CDR1 WSHSY and CDR2 SAAADI. CDR3 DNA: TGCGCCAGCAGGGCCGGGACAGGGAATCATTCACCCCTCCACTTT. As protein: CASRAGTGNHSPLHF.

This chain connects TRBV11-3 to TRBJ1-3, with unresolved D. Germline assignment: CDR1 SGHNT and CDR2 YENEEA. V gave up 4 bases and J gave up 1 base, with 14 bases separating them. CDR3 length equals 16 residues. CDR3 amino acids: CASSSLESYSGNTIYF. The DNA for the CDR3 is TGTGCCAGCAGCTCGCTAGAGAGCTATTCTGGAAACACCATATATTTT. Using reference TRBV11-3 and TRBJ1-3 for the parts outside the CDR3, the full variable domain is EAGVVQSPRYKIIEKKQPVAFWCNPISGHNTLYWYLQNLGQGPELLIRYENEEAVDDSQLPKDRFSAERLKGVDSTLKIQPAELGDSAVYLCASSSLESYSGNTIYFGEGSWLTVV.

The gene calls are TRBV10-2 and TRBJ2-2, with TRBD2 as a possible D gene (6 bases). The CDR3 consists of 14 residues. V was trimmed by 8 bases and J by 3 bases, leaving 13 bases between them. Germline loops: CDR1 WSHSY, CDR2 SAAADI. CDR3 DNA sequence: TGCGCCAGCCATGGGAGGCGAGACACCGGGGAGCTGTTTTTT. This codes for CASHGRRDTGELFF.

V gene TRBV1 combines with J gene TRBJ1-2; the DNA was not used to check the table's D call, TRBD1. TRBV1 is noted as a pseudogene. CDR3 length equals 13 residues. CDR3 in DNA: TGCGCCAGCAGCAGACAGGGGGCGCTGGACTACACCTTC. As protein: CASSRQGALDYTF.

The table lists this clone with a count of one. The chain uses TRBV15 and TRBJ1-1, with a tentative D call TRBD1 (5 bases). In germline, CDR1 is LNHNV, CDR2 YYDKDF (reference sequence). V lost 5 bases and J lost 2, with 18 bases in between. This CDR3 spans 16 amino acids. In nucleotides, the CDR3 is TGTGCCACCAGCCCTTGGCCCGGGCGGGGCAACACTGAAGCTTTCTTT. It codes for CATSPWPGRGNTEAFF.

The chain links TRBV11-3 to TRBJ1-3, with D unclear. V was cut by 4 bases and J by 3 bases, with 19 bases left in between. Germline assignment: CDR1 SGHNT and CDR2 YENEEA. The CDR3 is 17 residues long. The CDR3 reads CASSSPAQEYLGNTIYF. The CDR3 bases are TGTGCCAGCAGCTCCCCGGCCCAGGAGTACCTTGGAAACACCATATATTTT.

The rearrangement links TRBV18 to TRBJ2-5; D might be TRBD1 or TRBD2, each matching 6 bases. CDR1 and CDR2 (germline): KGHSH, LQKENI. The CDR3 is made up of 13 amino acids. V gave up 4 bases and J gave up 2 bases, with 8 bases separating them. CDR3 amino acids: CASSRRGQETQYF. Here the CDR3 DNA reads TGTGCCAGCTCACGGAGGGGGCAAGAGACCCAGTACTTC.

The chain has TRBV6-8 and TRBJ1-4; no reliable D call. The CDR3 spans 15 residues. Germline CDR1 is MNHGY and CDR2 is SAAAGT. Trimming removed 5 bases at V and 5 bases at J, with 15 bases between. The CDR3 spells CASSVSGPRNEKLFF. The CDR3 DNA reads as TGTGCCAGCAGTGTAAGTGGACCGAGGAATGAAAAACTGTTTTTT.

V gene TRBV11-3 combines with J gene TRBJ2-1, with a weak D call TRBD2 (6 bases). Trimming pared 4 bases from V and 4 bases from J, leaving 14 bases between. The CDR3 spans 15 residues. Germline-derived CDR1 and CDR2 are SGHNT and YENEEA. Here the CDR3 DNA reads TGTGCCAGCAGCTCCGGGACTCAGGGATACAATGAGCAGTTCTTC. Its protein product is CASSSGTQGYNEQFF.

This clone has only a few counts. V usage is TRBV11-3 and J usage is TRBJ2-1; unclear D gene. Looked up from germline, CDR1 is SGHNT and CDR2 is YENEEA. Trimming took 6 bases from V and 1 from J, leaving 16 bases between them. The CDR3 consists of 16 residues. CDR3 region: CASSQNRGDSYNEQFF. CDR3 in DNA: TGTGCCAGCAGTCAGAACAGAGGAGATTCCTACAATGAGCAGTTCTTC.

This chain links TRBV11-3 with TRBJ1-4; D call uncertain. Germline V gene data show CDR1 as SGHNT and CDR2 as YENEEA. The CDR3 consists of 15 residues. The V gene lost 6 bases and the J gene lost 0 bases, with 11 bases spanning the gap. CDR3 nucleotides: TGTGCCAGCAGGGATCTGCGGTCAACTAATGAAAAACTGTTTTTT. This encodes CASRDLRSTNEKLFF.

The chain combines TRBV28 with TRBJ1-1; 8 nucleotides line up with TRBD1. This CDR3 spans 15 amino acids. The V and J ends lost 9 bases and 4 bases, in that order; junction bases with no gene match: 13. Germline CDR1 reads MDHEN; CDR2 reads SYDVKM. The CDR3 sequence is CASILGTTGGTEAFF. CDR3 bases: TGTGCCAGTATCTTAGGGACTACAGGGGGCACTGAAGCTTTCTTT. The whole variable domain, remainder taken from reference TRBV28 and TRBJ1-1, is DVKVTQSSRYLVKRTGEKVFLECVQDMDHENMFWYRQDPGLGLRLIYFSYDVKMKEKGDIPEGYSVSREKKERFSLILESASTNQTSMYLCASILGTTGGTEAFFGQGTRLTVV.

The chain employs TRBV7-5 and TRBJ1-1; TRBD1, the table's D call, was not compared with the DNA. TRBV7-5 counts as a pseudogene. The CDR3 has 15 residues. In nucleotides, the CDR3 is TGTGCCAGCAGCCTATTTACAGTTAGGAACACTGAAGCTTTCTTT. Its protein product is CASSLFTVRNTEAFF.

This clone has only one observation. The rearrangement uses TRBV5-1 and TRBJ2-1; 8 bases are a match to TRBD1. The CDR3 is 17 amino acids. Germline loops: CDR1 SGHRS, CDR2 YFSETQ. With 0 bases clipped from V and 9 bases from J, the junction kept 14 bases outside the gene matches. The CDR3: CASSLGLGQGKVSEQFF. CDR3 in DNA: TGCGCCAGCAGCTTGGGGTTAGGACAGGGAAAGGTGAGTGAGCAGTTCTTC.

This clone was recorded only once. This chain connects TRBV7-4 to TRBJ1-6; no firm D call. V gave up 4 bases and J gave up 8 bases, with 9 bases separating them. This CDR3 contains 13 residues. In germline, CDR1 is SGHVT, CDR2 SQSDAQ. The CDR3 sequence is CASSSPTDSPLHF. CDR3 DNA sequence: TGTGCCAGCAGCTCACCTACGGATTCACCCCTCCACTTT.

In this sample, this clone turned up a few times. V is TRBV12-5 and J is TRBJ1-5; a possible D gene is TRBD1 (5 bases). The CDR3 consists of 16 residues. Germline V gene lookup returns CDR1 LGHNT and CDR2 FRNRAP. In DNA, the CDR3 is TGTGCCAGCAATCGGGGGACGGGGACTAGCAATCAGCCCCAGCATTTT. Protein product: CASNRGTGTSNQPQHF.

The V call is TRBV5-1, the J call TRBJ1-1; weak D call: TRBD1 (6 bases). This CDR3 region has 15 residues. The V gene lost 0 bases and the J gene lost 2 bases, with 11 bases spanning the gap. Germline lookup yields CDR1 SGHRS and CDR2 YFSETQ. CDR3 coding DNA: TGCGCCAGCAGCTTGGGCGGCAGGGGCAACACTGAAGCTTTCTTT. Amino acid sequence: CASSLGGRGNTEAFF.

The chain couples TRBV28 to TRBJ2-7, with D possibly called TRBD1 or TRBD2 (5 bases each). V lost 8 bases, J lost 6 bases, and 17 bases lay in between. Germline CDR1 MDHEN, CDR2 SYDVKM. CDR3 length equals 13 residues. CDR3 region: CASGGAEGVEQYF. The CDR3 DNA reads as TGTGCCAGCGGGGGAGCAGAAGGGGTCGAGCAGTACTTC.